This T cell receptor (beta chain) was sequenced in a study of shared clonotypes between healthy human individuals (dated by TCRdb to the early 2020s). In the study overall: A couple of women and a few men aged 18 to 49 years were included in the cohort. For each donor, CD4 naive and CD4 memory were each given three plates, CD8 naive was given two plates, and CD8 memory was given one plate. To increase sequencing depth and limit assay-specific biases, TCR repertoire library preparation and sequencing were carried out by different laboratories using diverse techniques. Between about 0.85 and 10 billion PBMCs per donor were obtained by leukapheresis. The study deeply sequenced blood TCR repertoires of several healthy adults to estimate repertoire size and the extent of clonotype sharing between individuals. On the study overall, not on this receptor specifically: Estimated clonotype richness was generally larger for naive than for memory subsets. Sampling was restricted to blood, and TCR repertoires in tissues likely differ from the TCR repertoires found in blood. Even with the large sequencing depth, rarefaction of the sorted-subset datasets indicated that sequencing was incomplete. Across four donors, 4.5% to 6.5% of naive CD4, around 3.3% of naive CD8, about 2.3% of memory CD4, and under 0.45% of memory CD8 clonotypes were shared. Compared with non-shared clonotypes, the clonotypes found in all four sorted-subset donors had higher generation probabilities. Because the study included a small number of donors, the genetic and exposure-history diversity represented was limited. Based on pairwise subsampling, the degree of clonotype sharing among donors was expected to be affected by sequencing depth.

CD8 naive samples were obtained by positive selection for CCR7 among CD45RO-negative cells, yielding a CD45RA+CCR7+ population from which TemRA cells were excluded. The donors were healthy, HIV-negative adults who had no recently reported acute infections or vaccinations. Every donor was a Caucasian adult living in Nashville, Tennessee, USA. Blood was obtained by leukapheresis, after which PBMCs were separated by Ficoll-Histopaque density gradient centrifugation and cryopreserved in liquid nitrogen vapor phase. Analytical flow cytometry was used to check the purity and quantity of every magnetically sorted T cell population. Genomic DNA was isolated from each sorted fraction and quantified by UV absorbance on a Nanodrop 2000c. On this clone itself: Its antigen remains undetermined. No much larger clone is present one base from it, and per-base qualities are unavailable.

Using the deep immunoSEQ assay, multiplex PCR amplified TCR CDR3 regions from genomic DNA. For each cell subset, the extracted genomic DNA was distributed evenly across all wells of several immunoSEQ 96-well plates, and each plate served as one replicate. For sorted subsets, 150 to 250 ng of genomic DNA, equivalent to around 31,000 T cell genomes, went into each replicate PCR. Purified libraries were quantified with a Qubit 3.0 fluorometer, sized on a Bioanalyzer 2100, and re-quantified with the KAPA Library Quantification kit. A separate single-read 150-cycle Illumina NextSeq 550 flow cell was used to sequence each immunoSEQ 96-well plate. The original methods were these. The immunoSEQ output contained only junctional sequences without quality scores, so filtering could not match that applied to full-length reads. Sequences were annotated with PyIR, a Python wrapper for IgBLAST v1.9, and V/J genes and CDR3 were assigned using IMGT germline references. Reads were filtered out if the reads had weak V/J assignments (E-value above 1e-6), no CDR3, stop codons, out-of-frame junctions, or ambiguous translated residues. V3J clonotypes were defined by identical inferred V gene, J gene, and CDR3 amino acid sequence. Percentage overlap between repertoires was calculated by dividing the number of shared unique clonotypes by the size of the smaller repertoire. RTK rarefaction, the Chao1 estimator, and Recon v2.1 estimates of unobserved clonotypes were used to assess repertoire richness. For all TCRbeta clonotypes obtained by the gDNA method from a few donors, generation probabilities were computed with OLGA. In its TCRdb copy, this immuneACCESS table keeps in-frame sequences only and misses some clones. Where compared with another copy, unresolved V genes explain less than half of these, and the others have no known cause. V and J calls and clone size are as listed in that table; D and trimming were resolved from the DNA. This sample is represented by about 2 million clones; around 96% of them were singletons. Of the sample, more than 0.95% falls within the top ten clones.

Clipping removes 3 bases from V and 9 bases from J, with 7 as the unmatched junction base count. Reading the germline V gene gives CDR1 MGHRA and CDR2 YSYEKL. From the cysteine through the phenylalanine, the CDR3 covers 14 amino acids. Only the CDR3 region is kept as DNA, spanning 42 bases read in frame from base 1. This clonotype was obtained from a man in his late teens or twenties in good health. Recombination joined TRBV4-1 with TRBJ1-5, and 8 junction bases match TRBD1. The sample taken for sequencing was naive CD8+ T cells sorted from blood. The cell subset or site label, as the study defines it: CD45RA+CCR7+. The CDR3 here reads CASSHDRGGRPQHF. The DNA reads TGCGCCAGCAGCCATGACAGGGGCGGGAGGCCCCAGCATTTT.